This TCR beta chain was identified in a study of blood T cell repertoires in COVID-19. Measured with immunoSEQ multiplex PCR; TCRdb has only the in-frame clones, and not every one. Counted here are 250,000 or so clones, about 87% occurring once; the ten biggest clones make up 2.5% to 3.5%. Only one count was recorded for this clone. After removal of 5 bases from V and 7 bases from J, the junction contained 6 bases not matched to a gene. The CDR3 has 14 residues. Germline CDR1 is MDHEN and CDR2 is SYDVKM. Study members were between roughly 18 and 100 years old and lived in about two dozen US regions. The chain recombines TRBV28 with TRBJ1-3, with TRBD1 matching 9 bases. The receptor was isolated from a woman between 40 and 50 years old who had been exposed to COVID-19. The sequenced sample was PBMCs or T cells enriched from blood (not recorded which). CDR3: CASSTGGIFNTIYF. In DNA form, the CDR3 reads TGTGCCAGCAGTACAGGGGGCATATTCAACACCATATATTTT.